This T cell receptor beta chain was profiled in a study of post-analysis software for immune sequencing data. Study information: Disease trajectories encompassed relapsing-remitting, secondary progressive and progressive-relapsing multiple sclerosis. Findings of the study overall: By F measure, strong co-clustering occurred among samples prepared in the same batch. Roughly 5 TRBV segments, including TRBV5-6, TRBV5-1 and TRBV20-1, were more frequent in patients than controls.

Unique molecular identifiers were built into the TCR beta cDNA libraries. The yield from roughly 1 to 10 million T cells was roughly 500,000 cDNA molecules in total. Each CDR3 protein gets one entry after TCRdb re-called the PCR reads with MiXCR. The sample includes just over 250,000 distinct CDR3 sequences, 36% seen only once; the top ten take around 4.8%. Losses at the gene ends were 6 bases for V and 0 bases for J; bases not matched to a gene: 4. Germline CDR1 and CDR2: SGHRS and YFSETQ. This CDR3 has 16 amino acids. This clonotype was detected many times. The antigen remains undetermined. This chain links TRBV5-1 with TRBJ2-1; 12 bases are a match to TRBD2. The sample was blood. The TCR originated in a girl aged 10 to 17 with multiple sclerosis. In nucleotides, the CDR3 is TGCGCCAGCACGACTAGCGGGGGCAGCTCCTACAATGAGCAGTTCTTC. Its protein is CASTTSGGSSYNEQFF.